The source of this TCR beta chain is a study of blood T cell repertoires in COVID-19. About the research overall: Either two negative PCRs, clearance, or symptom resolution qualified Cohort 3 donors as recovered. PBMCs, B-cell-depleted T cells, or T cells provided the cDNA or gDNA that made up the material.

Cohort assignment relied on participant-reported clinical history. The length of the CDR3 is 13 residues. Germline CDR1 reads SGHRS; CDR2 reads YFSETQ. V was shortened by 4 bases and J by 4 bases, with 11 bases between the two germline ends. Profiled with immunoSEQ multiplex PCR; TCRdb holds only in-frame clones, not every one. The data show 250,000 to 350,000 clones, 88% seen once. The sequenced sample was PBMCs or T cells enriched from blood (not recorded which). This chain uses TRBV5-1 with TRBJ2-5; D perhaps matches TRBD2 (5 bases). The TCR comes from a woman aged 55-75 years in a cohort exposed to, infected with or recovered from COVID-19 (not recorded which). In nucleotides, the CDR3 is TGCGCCAGCAGCCCGGACGGAGGAGAGACCCAGTACTTC. Encoded protein: CASSPDGGETQYF.